This TCR beta chain comes out of a study of T cell repertoires in cytomegalovirus infection. Germline loops: CDR1 MDHEN, CDR2 SYDVKM. V was pared by 5 bases and J by 2 bases, with 8 bases of the junction left unmatched. The CDR3 runs 16 residues. TCRdb recomputed calls from the reads with MiXCR, one row per CDR3 protein. The table records roughly 280,000 distinct CDR3 sequences, less than 25% of them present only once. This clonotype came up a few times. The antigen remains undetermined. This material consisted of cultured PBMCs, taken from culture after CMV antigen stimulation. The receptor was isolated from a human donor in good health (CMV status not recorded). Some clones in this sample may be carry-over from other donors' samples. This rearrangement joins TRBV28 to TRBJ2-7, with 11 bases lining up with TRBD1. Written as DNA, the CDR3 is TGTGCCAGCAGTACACCGGGACAGGGGGTCGCCTACGAGCAGTACTTC. Its translation: CASSTPGQGVAYEQYF.